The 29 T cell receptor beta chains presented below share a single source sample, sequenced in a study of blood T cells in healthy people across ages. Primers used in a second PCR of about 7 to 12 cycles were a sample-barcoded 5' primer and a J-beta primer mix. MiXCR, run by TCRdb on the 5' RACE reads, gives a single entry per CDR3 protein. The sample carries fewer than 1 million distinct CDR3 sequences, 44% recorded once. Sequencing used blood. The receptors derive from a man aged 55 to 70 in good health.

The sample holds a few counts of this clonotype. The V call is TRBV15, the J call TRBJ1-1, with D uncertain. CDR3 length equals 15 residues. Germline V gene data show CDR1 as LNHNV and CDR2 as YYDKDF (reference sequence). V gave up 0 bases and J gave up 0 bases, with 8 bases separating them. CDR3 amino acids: CATSRDKGMNTEAFF. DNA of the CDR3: TGTGCCACCAGCAGAGATAAGGGAATGAACACTGAAGCTTTCTTT.

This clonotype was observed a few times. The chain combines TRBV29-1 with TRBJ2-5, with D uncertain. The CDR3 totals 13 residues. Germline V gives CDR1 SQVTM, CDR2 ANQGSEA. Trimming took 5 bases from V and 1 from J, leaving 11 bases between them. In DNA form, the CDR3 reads TGCAGCGTTCTCCTACCGGGCCAAGAGACCCAGTACTTC. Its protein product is CSVLLPGQETQYF.

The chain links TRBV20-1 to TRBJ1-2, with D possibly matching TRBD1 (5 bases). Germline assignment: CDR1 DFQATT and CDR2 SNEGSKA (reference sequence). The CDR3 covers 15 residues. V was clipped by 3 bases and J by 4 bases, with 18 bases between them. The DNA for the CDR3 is TGCAGTGCTAGGGGAGCAGAGGGGATTTCCTATGGCTACACCTTC. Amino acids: CSARGAEGISYGYTF.

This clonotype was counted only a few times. The CDR3 bases are TGTGCCAGCACCCGGGGAGGTTTTAATCAGCCCCAGCATTTT. The encoded protein is CASTRGGFNQPQHF. The chain is built from TRBV5-6 and TRBJ1-5; D remains unclear. Trimming took 6 bases from V and 4 from J, leaving 14 bases between them. Per germline, CDR1 SGHDT and CDR2 YYEEEE. This CDR3 region has 14 residues. Using reference TRBV5-6 and TRBJ1-5 for the parts outside the CDR3, the full variable domain is DAGVTQSPTHLIKTRGQQVTLRCSPKSGHDTVSWYQQALGQGPQFIFQYYEEEERQRGNFPDRFSGHQFPNYSSELNVNALLLGDSALYLCASTRGGFNQPQHFGDGTRLSIL.

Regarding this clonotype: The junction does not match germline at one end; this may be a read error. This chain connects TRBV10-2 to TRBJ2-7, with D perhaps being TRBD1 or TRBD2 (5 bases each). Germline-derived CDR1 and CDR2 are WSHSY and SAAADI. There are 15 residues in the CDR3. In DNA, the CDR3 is TGCGCCAGCAGAGAGACGGGACCTAGCTCCTGCGAGCAGTACTTC. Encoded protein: CASRETGPSSCEQYF.

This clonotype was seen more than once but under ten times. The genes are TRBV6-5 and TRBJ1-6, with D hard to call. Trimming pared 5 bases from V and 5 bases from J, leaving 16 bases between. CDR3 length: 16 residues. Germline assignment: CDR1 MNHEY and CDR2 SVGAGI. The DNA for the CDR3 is TGTGCCAGCAGTCTCCAGACCGGTGGGGATAATTCACCCCTCCACTTT. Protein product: CASSLQTGGDNSPLHF.

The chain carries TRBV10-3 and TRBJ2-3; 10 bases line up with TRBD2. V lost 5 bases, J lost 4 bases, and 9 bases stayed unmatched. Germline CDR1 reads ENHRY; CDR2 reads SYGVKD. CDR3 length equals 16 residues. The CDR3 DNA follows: TGTGCCATCAGTCCTCGCAATAGCGGGGGGTCAGATACGCAGTATTTT. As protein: CAISPRNSGGSDTQYF.

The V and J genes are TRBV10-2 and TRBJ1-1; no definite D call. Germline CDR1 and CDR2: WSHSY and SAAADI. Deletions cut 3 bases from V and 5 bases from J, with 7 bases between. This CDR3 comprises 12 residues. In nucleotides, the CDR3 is TGCGCCAGCAGTGAATCCGGGACTGAAGCTTTCTTT. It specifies CASSESGTEAFF.

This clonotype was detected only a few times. The CDR3 DNA reads as TGTGCCAGCAGGAAGGGACAGGGGTACGGCTACACCTTC. It yields the protein CASRKGQGYGYTF. The J gene is TRBJ1-2, the V gene TRBV6-1, with TRBD1 matching over 10 bases. This CDR3 contains 13 residues. Germline values: CDR1 MNHNS, CDR2 SASEGT. V trimming: 6 bases; J trimming: 8 bases; junction bases outside the gene matches: 6.

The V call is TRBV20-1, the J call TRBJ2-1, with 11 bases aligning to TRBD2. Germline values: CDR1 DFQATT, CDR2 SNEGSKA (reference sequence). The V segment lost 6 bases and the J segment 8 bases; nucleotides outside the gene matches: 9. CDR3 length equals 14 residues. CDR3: CSAVAGGLFHEQFF. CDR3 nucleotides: TGCAGTGCGGTAGCGGGGGGGCTGTTCCATGAGCAGTTCTTC.

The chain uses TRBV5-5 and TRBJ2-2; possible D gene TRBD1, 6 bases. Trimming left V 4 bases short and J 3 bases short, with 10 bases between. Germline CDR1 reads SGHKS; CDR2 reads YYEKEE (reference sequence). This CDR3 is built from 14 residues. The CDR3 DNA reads TGTGCCAGCAGCCACAGGGTTGACACCGGGGAGCTGTTTTTT. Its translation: CASSHRVDTGELFF.

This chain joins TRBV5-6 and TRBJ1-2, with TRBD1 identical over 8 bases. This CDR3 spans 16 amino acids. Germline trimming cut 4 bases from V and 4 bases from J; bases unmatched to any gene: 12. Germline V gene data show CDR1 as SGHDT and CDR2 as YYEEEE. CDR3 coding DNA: TGTGCCAGCAGCCTAGCTGCAGGGGGCTCGGTCTATGGCTACACCTTC. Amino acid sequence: CASSLAAGGSVYGYTF.

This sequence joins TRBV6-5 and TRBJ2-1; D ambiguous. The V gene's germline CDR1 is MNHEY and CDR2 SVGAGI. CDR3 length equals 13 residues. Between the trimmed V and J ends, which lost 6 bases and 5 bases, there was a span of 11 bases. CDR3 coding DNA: TGTGCCAGCAGACCCCATTCCGACAATGAGCAGTTCTTC. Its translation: CASRPHSDNEQFF.

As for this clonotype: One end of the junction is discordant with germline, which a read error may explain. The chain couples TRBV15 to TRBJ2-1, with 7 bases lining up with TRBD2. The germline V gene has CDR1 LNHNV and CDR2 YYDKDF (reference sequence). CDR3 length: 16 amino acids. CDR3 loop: CVTSGPAGPSYNEQFF. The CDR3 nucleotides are TGTGTCACCAGCGGACCAGCGGGGCCCTCCTACAATGAGCAGTTCTTC.

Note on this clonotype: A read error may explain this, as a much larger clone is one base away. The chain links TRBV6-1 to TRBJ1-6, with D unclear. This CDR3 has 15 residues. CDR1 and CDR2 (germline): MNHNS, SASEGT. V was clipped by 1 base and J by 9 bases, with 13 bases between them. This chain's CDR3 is CASSEDDNSGSPLHF. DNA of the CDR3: TGTGCCAGCAGTGAAGATGATAATTCGGGTTCACCCCTCCACTTT.

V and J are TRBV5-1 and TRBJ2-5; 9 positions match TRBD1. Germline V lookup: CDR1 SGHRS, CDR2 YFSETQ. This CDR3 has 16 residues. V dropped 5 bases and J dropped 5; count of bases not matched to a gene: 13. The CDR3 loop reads CASRALDRGLGETQYF. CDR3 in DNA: TGCGCCAGCAGGGCATTGGACAGGGGCCTGGGGGAGACCCAGTACTTC.

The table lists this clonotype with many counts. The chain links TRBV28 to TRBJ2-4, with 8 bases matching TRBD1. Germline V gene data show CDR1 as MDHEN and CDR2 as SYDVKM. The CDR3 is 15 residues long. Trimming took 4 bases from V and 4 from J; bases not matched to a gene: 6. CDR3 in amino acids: CASSSFRTGKNIQYF. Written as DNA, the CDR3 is TGTGCCAGCAGTTCTTTTAGGACAGGGAAAAACATTCAGTACTTC.

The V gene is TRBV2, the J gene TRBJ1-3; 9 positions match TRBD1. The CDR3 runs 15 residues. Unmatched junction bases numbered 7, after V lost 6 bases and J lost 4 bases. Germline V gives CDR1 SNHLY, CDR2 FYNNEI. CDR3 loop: CASRIQGAPGNTIYF. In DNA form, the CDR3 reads TGTGCCAGCAGAATACAGGGGGCGCCCGGAAACACCATATATTTT.

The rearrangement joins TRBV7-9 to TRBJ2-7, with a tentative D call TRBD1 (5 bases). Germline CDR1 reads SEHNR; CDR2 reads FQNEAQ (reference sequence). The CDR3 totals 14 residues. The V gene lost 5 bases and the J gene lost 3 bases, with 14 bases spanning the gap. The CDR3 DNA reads TGTGCCAGCAGCCATAGGGCCAGGGTCTACGAGCAGTACTTC. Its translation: CASSHRARVYEQYF.

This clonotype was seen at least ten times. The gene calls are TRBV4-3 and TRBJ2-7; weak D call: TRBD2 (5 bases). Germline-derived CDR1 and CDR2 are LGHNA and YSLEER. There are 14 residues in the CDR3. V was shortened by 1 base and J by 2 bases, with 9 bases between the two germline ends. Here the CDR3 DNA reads TGCGCCAGCAGCCAAGGGACTCAAACCTACGAGCAGTACTTC. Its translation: CASSQGTQTYEQYF.

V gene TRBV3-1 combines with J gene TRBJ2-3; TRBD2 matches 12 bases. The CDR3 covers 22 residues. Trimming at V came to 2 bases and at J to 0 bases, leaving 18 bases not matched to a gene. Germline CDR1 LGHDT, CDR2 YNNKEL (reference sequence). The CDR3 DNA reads TGTGCCAGCAGCCAAAAGGTAGCCCGGACTAGCGGGGAATACACTAGCACAGATACGCAGTATTTT. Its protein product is CASSQKVARTSGEYTSTDTQYF.

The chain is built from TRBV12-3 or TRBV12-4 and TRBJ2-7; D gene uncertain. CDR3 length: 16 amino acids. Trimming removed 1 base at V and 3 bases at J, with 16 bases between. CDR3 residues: CASSLGLGIVDYEQYF. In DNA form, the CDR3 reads TGTGCCAGCAGTTTAGGGCTTGGGATAGTTGACTACGAGCAGTACTTC.

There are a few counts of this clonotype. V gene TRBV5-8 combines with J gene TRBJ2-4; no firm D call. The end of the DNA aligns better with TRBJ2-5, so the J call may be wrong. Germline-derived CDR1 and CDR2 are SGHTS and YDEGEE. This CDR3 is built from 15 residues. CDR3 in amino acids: CASSLDLGRVETQYF. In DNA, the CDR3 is TGTGCCAGCAGCTTGGACCTAGGGCGTGTAGAGACCCAGTACTTC.

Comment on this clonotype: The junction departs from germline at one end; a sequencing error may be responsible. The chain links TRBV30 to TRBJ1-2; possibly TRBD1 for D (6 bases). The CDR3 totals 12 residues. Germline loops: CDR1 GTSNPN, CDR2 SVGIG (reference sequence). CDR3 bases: TGTGCCGGGAGTTCAGGGGCGAGTGGCTACACCTTC. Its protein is CAGSSGASGYTF.

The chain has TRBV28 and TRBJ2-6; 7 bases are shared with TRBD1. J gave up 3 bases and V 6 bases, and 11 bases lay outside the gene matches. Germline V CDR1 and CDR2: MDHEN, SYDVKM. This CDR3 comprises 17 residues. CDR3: CASSEQGQGFGANVLTF. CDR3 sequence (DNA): TGTGCCAGCAGCGAACAGGGGCAGGGTTTTGGGGCCAACGTCCTGACTTTC.

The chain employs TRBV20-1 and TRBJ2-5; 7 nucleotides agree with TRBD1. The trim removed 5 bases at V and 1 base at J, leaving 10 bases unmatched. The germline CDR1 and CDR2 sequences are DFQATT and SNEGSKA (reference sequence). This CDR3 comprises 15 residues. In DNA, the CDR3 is TGCAGTGCTCATACCATCGACAGGGCCCAAGAGACCCAGTACTTC. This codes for CSAHTIDRAQETQYF.

CDR3 protein: CASSSRTGVSYNEQFF. The DNA of the CDR3 is TGTGCCAGCAGTTCCCGGACAGGGGTCTCCTACAATGAGCAGTTCTTC. The V gene is TRBV6-5, the J gene TRBJ2-1; 9 nucleotides agree with TRBD1. Germline V CDR1 and CDR2: MNHEY, SVGAGI. J lost 0 bases, V lost 4 bases, and 4 bases had no gene match. The length of the CDR3 is 16 residues.

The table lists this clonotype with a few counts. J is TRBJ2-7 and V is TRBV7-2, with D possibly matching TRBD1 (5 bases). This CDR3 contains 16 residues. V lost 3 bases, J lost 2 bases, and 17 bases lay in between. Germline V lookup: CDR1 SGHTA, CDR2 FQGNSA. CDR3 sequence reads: CASSFPARYRTYEQYF. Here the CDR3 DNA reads TGTGCCAGCAGCTTTCCCGCGAGATACAGGACCTACGAGCAGTACTTC.

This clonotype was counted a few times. The CDR3 sequence is CASSEVGIRPGKRKFF. The CDR3 coding sequence is TGTGCCAGCAGTGAGGTAGGGATCAGACCGGGAAAGAGAAAGTTCTTC. V gene TRBV25-1 combines with J gene TRBJ2-1; TRBD2 is a possible D gene (5 bases). There are 16 residues in the CDR3. Deletions cut 3 bases from V and 14 bases from J, with 26 bases between. The V gene's germline CDR1 is MGHDK and CDR2 SYGVNS.